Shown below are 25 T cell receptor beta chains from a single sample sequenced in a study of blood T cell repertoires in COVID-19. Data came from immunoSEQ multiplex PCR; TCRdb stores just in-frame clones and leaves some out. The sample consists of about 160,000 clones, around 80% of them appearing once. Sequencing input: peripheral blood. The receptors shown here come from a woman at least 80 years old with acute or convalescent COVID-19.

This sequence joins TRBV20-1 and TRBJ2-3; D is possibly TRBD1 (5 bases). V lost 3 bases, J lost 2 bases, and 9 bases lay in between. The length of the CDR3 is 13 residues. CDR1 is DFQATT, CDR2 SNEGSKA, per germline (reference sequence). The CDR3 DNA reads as TGCAGTGCTAGTCCAGGGTTCACAGATACGCAGTATTTT. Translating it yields CSASPGFTDTQYF.

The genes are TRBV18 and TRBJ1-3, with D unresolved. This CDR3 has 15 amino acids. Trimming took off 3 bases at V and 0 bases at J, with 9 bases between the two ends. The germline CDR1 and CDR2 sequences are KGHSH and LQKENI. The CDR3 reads CASSPIPYSGNTIYF. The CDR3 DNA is TGTGCCAGCTCACCCATCCCCTACTCTGGAAACACCATATATTTT.

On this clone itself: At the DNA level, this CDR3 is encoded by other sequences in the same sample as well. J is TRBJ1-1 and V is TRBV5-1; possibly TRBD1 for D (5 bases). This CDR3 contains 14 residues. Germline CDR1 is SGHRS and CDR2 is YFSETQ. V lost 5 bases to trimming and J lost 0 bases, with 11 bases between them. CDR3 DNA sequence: TGCGCCAGCAGTTTGCAGGGCATGAACACTGAAGCTTTCTTT. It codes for CASSLQGMNTEAFF.

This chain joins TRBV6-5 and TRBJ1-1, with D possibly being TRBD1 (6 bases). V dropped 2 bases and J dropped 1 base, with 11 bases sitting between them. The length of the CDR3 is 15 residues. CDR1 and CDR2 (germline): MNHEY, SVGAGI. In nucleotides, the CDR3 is TGTGCCAGCAGTTACGGGGGCTCGGCGAACACTGAAGCTTTCTTT. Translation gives CASSYGGSANTEAFF.

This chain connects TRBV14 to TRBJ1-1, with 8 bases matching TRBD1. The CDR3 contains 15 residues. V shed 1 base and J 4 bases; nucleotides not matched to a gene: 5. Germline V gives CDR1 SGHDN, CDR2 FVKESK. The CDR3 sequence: CASSQGTGKATEAFF. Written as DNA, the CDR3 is TGTGCCAGCAGCCAAGGGACAGGGAAGGCCACTGAAGCTTTCTTT.

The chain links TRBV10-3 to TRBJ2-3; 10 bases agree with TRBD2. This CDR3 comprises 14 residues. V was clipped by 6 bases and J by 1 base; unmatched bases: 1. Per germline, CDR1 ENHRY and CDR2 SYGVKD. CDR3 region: CAIRGTSGTDTQYF. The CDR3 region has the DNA TGTGCCATCAGAGGGACTAGCGGCACAGATACGCAGTATTTT.

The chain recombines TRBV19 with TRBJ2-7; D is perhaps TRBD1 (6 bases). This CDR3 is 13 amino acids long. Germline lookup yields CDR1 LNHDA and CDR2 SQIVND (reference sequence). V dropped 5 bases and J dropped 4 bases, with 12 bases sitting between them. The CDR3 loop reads CASSFGQKYEQYF. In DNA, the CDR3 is TGTGCCAGTAGTTTCGGACAGAAATACGAGCAGTACTTC.

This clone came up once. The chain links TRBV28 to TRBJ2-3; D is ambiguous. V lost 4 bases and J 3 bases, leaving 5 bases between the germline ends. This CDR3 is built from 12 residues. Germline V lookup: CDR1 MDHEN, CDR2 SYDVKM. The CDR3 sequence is CASSSPTDTQYF. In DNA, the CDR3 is TGTGCCAGCAGTTCCCCAACAGATACGCAGTATTTT.

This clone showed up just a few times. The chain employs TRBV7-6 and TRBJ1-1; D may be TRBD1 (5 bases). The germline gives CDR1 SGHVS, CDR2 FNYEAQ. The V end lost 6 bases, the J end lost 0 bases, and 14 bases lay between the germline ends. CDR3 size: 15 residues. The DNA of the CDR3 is TGTGCCAGCAGTCAGAGACCGGACATGAACACTGAAGCTTTCTTT. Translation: CASSQRPDMNTEAFF.

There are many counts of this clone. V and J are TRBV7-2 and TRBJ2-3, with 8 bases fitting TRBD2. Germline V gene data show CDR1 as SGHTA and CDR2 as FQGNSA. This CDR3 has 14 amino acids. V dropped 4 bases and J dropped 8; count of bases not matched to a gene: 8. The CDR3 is CASSYWGAGATQYF. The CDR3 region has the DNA TGTGCCAGCAGCTATTGGGGAGCGGGGGCTACGCAGTATTTT.

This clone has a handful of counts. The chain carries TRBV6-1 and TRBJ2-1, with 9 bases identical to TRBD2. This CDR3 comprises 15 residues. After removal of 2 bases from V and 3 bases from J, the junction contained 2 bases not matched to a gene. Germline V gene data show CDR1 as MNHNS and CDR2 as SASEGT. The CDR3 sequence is CASSEYSGGYNEQFF. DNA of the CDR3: TGTGCCAGCAGTGAATATAGCGGGGGCTACAATGAGCAGTTCTTC.

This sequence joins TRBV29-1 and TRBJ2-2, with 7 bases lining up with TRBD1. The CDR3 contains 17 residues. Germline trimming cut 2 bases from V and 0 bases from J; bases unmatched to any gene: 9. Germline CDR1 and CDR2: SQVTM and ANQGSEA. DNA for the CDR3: TGCAGCGTTGAACTGGGACAGCTACTGACGAACACCGGGGAGCTGTTTTTT. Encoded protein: CSVELGQLLTNTGELFF.

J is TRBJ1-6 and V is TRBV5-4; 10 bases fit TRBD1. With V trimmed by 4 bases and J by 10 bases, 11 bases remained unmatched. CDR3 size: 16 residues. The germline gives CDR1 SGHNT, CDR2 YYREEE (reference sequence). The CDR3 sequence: CASSRLPGQGRSPLHF. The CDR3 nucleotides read TGTGCCAGCAGCCGCCTACCGGGACAGGGGAGGTCACCCCTCCACTTT.

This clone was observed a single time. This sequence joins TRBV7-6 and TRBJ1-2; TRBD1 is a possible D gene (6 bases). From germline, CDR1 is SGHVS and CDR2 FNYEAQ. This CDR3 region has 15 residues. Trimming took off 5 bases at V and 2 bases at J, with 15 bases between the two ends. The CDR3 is CASSLSQTGNYGYTF. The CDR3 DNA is TGTGCCAGCAGCCTTTCCCAAACAGGGAACTATGGCTACACCTTC. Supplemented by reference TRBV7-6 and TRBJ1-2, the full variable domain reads GAGVSQSPRYKVTKRGQDVALRCDPISGHVSLYWYRQALGQGPEFLTYFNYEAQQDKSGLPNDRFSAERPEGSISTLTIQRTEQRDSAMYRCASSLSQTGNYGYTFGSGTRLTVV.

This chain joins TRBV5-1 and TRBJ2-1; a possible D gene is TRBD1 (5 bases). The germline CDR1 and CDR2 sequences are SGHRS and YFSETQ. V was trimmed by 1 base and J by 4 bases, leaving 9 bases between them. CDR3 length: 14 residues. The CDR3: CASSLLQEYNEQFF. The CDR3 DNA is TGCGCCAGCAGCTTGTTACAGGAGTACAATGAGCAGTTCTTC.

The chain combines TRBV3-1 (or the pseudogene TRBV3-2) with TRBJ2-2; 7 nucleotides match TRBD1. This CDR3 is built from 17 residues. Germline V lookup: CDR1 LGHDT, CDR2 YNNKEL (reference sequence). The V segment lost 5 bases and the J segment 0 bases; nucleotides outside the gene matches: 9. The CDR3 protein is CASSGAPGQTNTGELFF. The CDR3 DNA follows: TGTGCCAGCAGCGGGGCACCGGGACAGACGAACACCGGGGAGCTGTTTTTT.

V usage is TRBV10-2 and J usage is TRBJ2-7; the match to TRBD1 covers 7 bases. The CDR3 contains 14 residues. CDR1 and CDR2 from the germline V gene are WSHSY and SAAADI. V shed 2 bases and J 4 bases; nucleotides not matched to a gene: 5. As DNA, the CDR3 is TGCGCCAGCAGTGAGCAGGGGACAGAGTACGAGCAGTACTTC. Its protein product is CASSEQGTEYEQYF.

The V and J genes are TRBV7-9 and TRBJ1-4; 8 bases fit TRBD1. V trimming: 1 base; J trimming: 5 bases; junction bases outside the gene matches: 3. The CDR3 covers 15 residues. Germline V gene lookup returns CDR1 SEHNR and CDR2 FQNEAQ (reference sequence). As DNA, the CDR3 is TGTGCCAGCAGCTTAGGACAGGGGAAAAATGAAAAACTGTTTTTT. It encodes CASSLGQGKNEKLFF.

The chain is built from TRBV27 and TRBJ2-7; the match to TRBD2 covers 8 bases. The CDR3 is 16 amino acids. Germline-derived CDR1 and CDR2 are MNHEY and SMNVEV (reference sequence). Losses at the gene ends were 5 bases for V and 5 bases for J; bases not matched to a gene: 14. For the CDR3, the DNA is TGTGCCAGCAGTCCCATATACGGGACTAGGAGCCACGAGCAGTACTTC. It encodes CASSPIYGTRSHEQYF.

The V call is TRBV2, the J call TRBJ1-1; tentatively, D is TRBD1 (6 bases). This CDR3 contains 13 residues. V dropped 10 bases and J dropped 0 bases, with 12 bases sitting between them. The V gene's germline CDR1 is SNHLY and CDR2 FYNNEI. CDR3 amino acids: CATRTAMNTEAFF. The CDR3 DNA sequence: TGTGCCACCAGGACAGCCATGAACACTGAAGCTTTCTTT.

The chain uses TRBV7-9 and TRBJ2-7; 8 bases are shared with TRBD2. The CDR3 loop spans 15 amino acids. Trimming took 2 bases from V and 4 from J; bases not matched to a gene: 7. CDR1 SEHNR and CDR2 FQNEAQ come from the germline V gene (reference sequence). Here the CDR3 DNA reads TGTGCCAGCAGCTTATGGCGGGAGGCCGTGTACGAGCAGTACTTC. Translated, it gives CASSLWREAVYEQYF.

The CDR3 spells CASSYDREGNTIYF. The CDR3 nucleotides read TGCGCCAGCAGCTACGACAGGGAAGGAAACACCATATATTTT. The chain joins TRBV5-1 to TRBJ1-3; 7 bases fit TRBD1. Germline V lookup: CDR1 SGHRS, CDR2 YFSETQ. V lost 3 bases and J lost 4; bases outside the gene matches: 4. This CDR3 is built from 14 residues.

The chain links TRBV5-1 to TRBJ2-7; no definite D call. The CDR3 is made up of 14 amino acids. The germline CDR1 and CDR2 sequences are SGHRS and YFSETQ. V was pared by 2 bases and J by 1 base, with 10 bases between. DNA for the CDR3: TGCGCCAGCAGCTTCACGGCGGAGTCCTACGAGCAGTACTTC. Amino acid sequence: CASSFTAESYEQYF.

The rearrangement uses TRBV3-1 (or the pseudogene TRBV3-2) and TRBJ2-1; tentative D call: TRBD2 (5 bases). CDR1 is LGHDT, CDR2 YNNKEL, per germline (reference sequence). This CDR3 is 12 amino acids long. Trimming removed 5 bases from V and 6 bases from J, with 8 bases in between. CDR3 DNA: TGTGCCAGCAGCAAACTAGGCAATGAGCAGTTCTTC. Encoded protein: CASSKLGNEQFF.

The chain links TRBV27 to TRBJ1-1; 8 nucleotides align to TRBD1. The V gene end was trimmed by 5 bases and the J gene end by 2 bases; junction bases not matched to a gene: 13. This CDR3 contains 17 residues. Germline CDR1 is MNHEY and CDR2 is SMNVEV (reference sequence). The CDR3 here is CASSPPGQGVLNTEAFF. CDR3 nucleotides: TGTGCCAGCAGTCCGCCTGGACAGGGCGTCCTTAACACTGAAGCTTTCTTT.